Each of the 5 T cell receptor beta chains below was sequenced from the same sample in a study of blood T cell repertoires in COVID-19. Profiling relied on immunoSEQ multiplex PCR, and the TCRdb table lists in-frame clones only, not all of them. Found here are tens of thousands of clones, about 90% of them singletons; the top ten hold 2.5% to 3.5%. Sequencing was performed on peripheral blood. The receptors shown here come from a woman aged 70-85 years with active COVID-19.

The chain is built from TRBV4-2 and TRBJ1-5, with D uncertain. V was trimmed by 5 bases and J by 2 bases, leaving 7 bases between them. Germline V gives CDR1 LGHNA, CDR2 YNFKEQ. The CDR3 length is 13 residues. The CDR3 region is CASSGPGNQPQHF. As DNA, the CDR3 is TGTGCCAGCAGCGGCCCTGGCAATCAGCCCCAGCATTTT.

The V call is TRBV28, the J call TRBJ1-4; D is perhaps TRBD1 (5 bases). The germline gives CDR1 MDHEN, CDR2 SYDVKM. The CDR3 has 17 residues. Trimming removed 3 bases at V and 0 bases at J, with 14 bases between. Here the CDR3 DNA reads TGTGCCAGCAGTTTGTTGGCGGGGCCCGCAACTAATGAAAAACTGTTTTTT. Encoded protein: CASSLLAGPATNEKLFF.

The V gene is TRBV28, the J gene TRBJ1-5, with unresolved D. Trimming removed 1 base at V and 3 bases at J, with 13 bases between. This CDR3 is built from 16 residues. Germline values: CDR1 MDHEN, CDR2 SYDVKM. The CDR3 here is CASSLSMAVSNQPQHF. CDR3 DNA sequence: TGTGCCAGCAGTTTATCTATGGCGGTGTCCAATCAGCCCCAGCATTTT.

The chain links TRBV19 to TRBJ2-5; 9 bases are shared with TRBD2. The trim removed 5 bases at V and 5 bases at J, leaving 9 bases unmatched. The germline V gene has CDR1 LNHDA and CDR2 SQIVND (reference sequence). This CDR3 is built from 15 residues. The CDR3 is CASSAIAGAEETQYF. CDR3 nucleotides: TGTGCCAGTAGTGCTATAGCGGGAGCGGAGGAGACCCAGTACTTC. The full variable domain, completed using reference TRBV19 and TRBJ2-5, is DGGITQSPKYLFRKEGQNVTLSCEQNLNHDAMYWYRQDPGQGLRLIYYSQIVNDFQKGDIAEGYSVSREKKESFPLTVTSAQKNPTAFYLCASSAIAGAEETQYFGPGTRLLVL.

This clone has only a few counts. CDR3: CASSAGGTYNEQFF. The CDR3 DNA follows: TGTGCCAGCAGTGCAGGGGGGACCTACAATGAGCAGTTCTTC. The chain is built from TRBV7-9 and TRBJ2-1, with D possibly being TRBD1 (7 bases). V was clipped by 6 bases and J by 2 bases, with 11 bases between them. The germline CDR1 and CDR2 sequences are SEHNR and FQNEAQ (reference sequence). The CDR3 spans 14 residues.